Detailed here is one TCR beta chain. This sample was taken from a study of blood T cells in healthy people across ages. Alongside a J-beta primer mix, a sample-barcoded 5' primer served in a second PCR lasting about 7 to 11 cycles. Unique molecular identifiers of 12 random nucleotides labeled each cDNA. TCRdb re-derived calls from the 5' RACE reads in MiXCR, one entry per CDR3 protein. Of under 2,000,000 distinct CDR3 sequences in the sample, 49% were seen once. The germline V gene has CDR1 SNHLY and CDR2 FYNNEI. The V end lost 4 bases, the J end lost 5 bases, and 9 bases lay between the germline ends. The length of the CDR3 is 13 residues.

The receptor's source is a woman aged 40 to 50 in good health. Specimen: blood. V gene TRBV2 combines with J gene TRBJ2-1; D is uncertain. The CDR3 sequence is CASSGVVDNEQFF. Written as DNA, the CDR3 is TGTGCCAGCAGTGGGGTTGTGGACAATGAGCAGTTCTTC.